This TCR beta chain was identified in a study of naive and memory T cell subsets. Amplification of ligated cDNA took four PCR rounds with SP2 and nested alpha and beta constant primers. TCRdb re-derived calls from the UMI-ligation and nested PCR reads in MiXCR, one entry per CDR3 protein. This repertoire shows under 25,000 distinct CDR3 sequences, around 6% found once; its top ten account for over 5%. Ten or more counts support this clonotype. Treatment defined: skin biopsy from PPD injection site in Mantoux-positive individual. An oligonucleotide containing a UMI was ligated to the 3' end of TCR cDNA. Skin biopsies came from PPD injection sites in Mantoux-positive individuals. V dropped 5 bases and J dropped 0 bases, with 4 bases sitting between them. The CDR3 is 12 residues long.

Sample: skin, taken from a tuberculin skin test site. The sequence was collected from an adult in good health. This rearrangement joins TRBV12-3 or TRBV12-4 to TRBJ1-1; D uncertain. CDR3 sequence (DNA): TGTGCCAGCAGTCAGATGAACACTGAAGCTTTCTTT. It translates to CASSQMNTEAFF.